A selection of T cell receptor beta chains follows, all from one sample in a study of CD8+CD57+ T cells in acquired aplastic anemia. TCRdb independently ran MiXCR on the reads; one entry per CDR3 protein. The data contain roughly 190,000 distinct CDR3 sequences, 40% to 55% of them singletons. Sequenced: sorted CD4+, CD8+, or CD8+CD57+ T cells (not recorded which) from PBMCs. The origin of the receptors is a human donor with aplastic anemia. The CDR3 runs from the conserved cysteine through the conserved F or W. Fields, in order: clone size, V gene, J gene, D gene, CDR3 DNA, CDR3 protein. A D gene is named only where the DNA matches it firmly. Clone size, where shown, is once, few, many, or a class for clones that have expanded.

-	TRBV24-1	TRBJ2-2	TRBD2	TGTGCCACCAGTGGCCCATCACTAGCGAGAAACACCGGGGAGCTGTTTTTT	CATSGPSLARNTGELFF
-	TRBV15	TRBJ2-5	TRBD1	TGTGCCACCAGCAGAGATGTCACAGGGGGCGAGACGGCCCAGTACTTC	CATSRDVTGGETAQYF
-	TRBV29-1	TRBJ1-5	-	TGCAGCGTTGCTTCAGGGGCTGGGCAGCCCCAGCATTTT	CSVASGAGQPQHF
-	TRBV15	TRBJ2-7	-	TGTGCCACCAGCAGAGATCGGCTTCCCGGGGTGGAGCAGTACTTC	CATSRDRLPGVEQYF
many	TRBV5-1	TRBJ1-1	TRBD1	TGCGCCAGCAGCCCGAACCGGGACAGGGTTTGGATCTTT	CASSPNRDRVWIF
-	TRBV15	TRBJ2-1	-	TGTGCCACCAGCAGAGATATCGGGGGTGAGCAGTTCTTC	CATSRDIGGEQFF
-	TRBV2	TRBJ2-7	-	TGTGCCAGCAGGGCCGAACTCCTACCCCCCTACGAGCAGTACTTC	CASRAELLPPYEQYF
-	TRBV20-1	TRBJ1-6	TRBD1	TGCAGTGCTACCAGACAGGGTAATTCACCCCTCCACTTT	CSATRQGNSPLHF
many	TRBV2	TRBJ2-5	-	TGTGCCAGCACAGAACGGACTGCGGGATTCTATTTCTATTTC	CASTERTAGFYFYF
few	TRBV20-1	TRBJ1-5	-	TGCAGTGCTAGCCTTACTAATCAGCCCCAGCATTTT	CSASLTNQPQHF
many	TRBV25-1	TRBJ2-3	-	TGTGCCAGCAGTGAAGGGAGAGGGGTTAGCACAGATACGCAGTATTTT	CASSEGRGVSTDTQYF
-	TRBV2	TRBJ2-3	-	TGTGCCAGCGACAGGACAGGGACTAGGACAGATACGCAGTATTTT	CASDRTGTRTDTQYF
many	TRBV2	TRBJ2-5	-	TGTGCCAGCAGTGAACAGGGGGGAGAGGGGGAGACCCAGTACTTC	CASSEQGGEGETQYF
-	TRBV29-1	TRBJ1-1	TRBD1	TGCAGCGCCCTGGACAGGGCCGGGAACGCCGAAGCTTTCTTT	CSALDRAGNAEAFF
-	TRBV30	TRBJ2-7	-	TGTGCCTGGAGTGTACTAGACTCCTACGAGCAGTACTTC	CAWSVLDSYEQYF
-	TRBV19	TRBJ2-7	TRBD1	TGTGCCAGTAGAAGTGTTCCGGGACAGGGCTACGAGCAGTACTTC	CASRSVPGQGYEQYF
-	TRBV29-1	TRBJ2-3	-	TGCAGCGTTGATTTGGCAGGGTTAGATACGCAGTATTTT	CSVDLAGLDTQYF
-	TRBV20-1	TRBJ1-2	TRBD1	TGCAGTGCCGCCAGGGACAGGGAGATCTATGGCTACACCTTC	CSAARDREIYGYTF
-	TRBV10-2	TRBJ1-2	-	TGCGCCAGCAGTGAAGTAAAGGGTGGCTATGGCTACACCTTC	CASSEVKGGYGYTF
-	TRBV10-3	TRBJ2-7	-	TGTGCCATCAGTGAGGGAAGGCAGGGTGCACCTCCGTGCTACTACGAGCAGTACTTC	CAISEGRQGAPPCYYEQYF
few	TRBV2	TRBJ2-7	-	TGTGCCAGCAGTTTAAAGGAGAGCGGTCGCGAGCAGTACTTC	CASSLKESGREQYF
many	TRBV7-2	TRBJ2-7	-	TGTGCCAGCAGCGGACCCGGGACCCCCTACGAGCAGTACTTC	CASSGPGTPYEQYF
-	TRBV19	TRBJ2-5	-	TGTGCCAGTACCCACGGGACAACCCAAGAGACCCAGTACTTC	CASTHGTTQETQYF
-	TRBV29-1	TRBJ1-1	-	TGCAGCGTTGAGGGATTGGACACTGAAGCTTTCTTT	CSVEGLDTEAFF
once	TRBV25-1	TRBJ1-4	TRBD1	TGTGCCAGCAGTGAATTAAACAGGGGGAAACTGTTTTTT	CASSELNRGKLFF
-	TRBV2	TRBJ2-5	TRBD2	TGTGCCAGCCGGGGGGGGATCCCCCAAGAGACCCAGTACTTC	CASRGGIPQETQYF
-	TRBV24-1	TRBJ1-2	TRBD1	TGTGCCACCAGTGACCCCACGACAGGGGGCCATGGCTACACCTTC	CATSDPTTGGHGYTF
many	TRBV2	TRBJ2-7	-	TGTGCCAGCAGATGGACTCCGGACCACGAGCAGTACTTC	CASRWTPDHEQYF
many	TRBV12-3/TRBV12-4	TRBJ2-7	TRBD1	TGTGCCAGCAGTTTAGTCTTGGGACAGCACCTCTACGAGCAGTACTTC	CASSLVLGQHLYEQYF
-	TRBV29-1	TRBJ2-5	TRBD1	TGCAGCGTTGAAAGGGGGCTCCAAGAGACCCAGTACTTC	CSVERGLQETQYF
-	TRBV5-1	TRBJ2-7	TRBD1	TGCGCCAGCAGCTTCGCAGGGGGCGCGGGTTCCTACGAGCAGTACTTC	CASSFAGGAGSYEQYF
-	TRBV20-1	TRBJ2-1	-	TGCAGTGCTAGTCGTCTAGCTTCGAGCCGAGAGCAGTTCTTC	CSASRLASSREQFF
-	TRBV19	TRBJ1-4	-	TGTGCCAGTACCCCTTCAGCGGGAACTAATGAAAAACTGTTTTTT	CASTPSAGTNEKLFF
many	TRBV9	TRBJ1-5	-	TGTGCCAGCAGCGCCGGGAGTAGCAATCAGCCCCAGCATTTT	CASSAGSSNQPQHF
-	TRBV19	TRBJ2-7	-	TGTGCCAGTAGGAGGGGCCGAACCTACGAGCAGTACTTC	CASRRGRTYEQYF
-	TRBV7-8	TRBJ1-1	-	TGTGCCAGCAGCTTAGCGCCCAGGAACACTGAAGCTTTCTTT	CASSLAPRNTEAFF
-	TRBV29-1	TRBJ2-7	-	TGCAGCGTTGACGGTCCGGGCGTTACGGAGCAGTACTTC	CSVDGPGVTEQYF
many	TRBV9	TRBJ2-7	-	TGTGCCAGCAGCCCATCCGGGGCACCCTACGAGCAGTACTTC	CASSPSGAPYEQYF
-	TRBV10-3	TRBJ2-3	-	TGTGCCAGCAGCCTCCCCGGGTCCTCCACAGATACGCAGTATTTT	CASSLPGSSTDTQYF
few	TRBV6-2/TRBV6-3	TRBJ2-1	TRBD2	TGTGCCAGCAGTTACCCCCTAGCGGGAGGTCGGTACAATGAGCAGTTCTTC	CASSYPLAGGRYNEQFF
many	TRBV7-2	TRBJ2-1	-	TGTGCCAGCAGTCAGGGCCCCAGGGCTGGTGAGCAGTTCTTC	CASSQGPRAGEQFF
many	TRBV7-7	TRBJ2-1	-	TGTGCTAGCAGCTTAGTTAGTAGCAATGAGCAGTTCTTC	CASSLVSSNEQFF
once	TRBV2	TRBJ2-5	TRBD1	TGTGCCATCCTGGGGACAGGGGGCATTGAGACCCAGTACTTC	CAILGTGGIETQYF
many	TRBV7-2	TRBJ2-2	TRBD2	TGTGCCAGCAGCTTAGAAGCGGGGGGGAACACCGGGGAGCTGTTTTTT	CASSLEAGGNTGELFF
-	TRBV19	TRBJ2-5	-	TGTGCCAGTAGTATAGATCGTTTAACAGGCCAAGAGACCCAGTACTTC	CASSIDRLTGQETQYF